One T cell receptor (beta chain) is described in this entry. The data were taken from a study of identical twins. The ends were cut back, 6 bases at V and 1 base at J, with 10 bases in the middle. Germline CDR1 reads MDHEN; CDR2 reads SYDVKM. The CDR3 has 14 residues. TCRdb called the 5' RACE reads again in MiXCR, with one record for every CDR3 protein. The table shows about 430,000 distinct CDR3 sequences, with roughly 18% occurring only once. The chain couples TRBV28 to TRBJ2-1; no reliable D call. This TCR was recovered from a man aged 45 to 65 in good health. The sample comprised naive T cells sorted from blood. The CDR3: CASSPRASYNEQFF. The CDR3 coding sequence is TGTGCCAGCAGCCCTCGGGCATCCTACAATGAGCAGTTCTTC. The full variable domain, rest sourced from reference TRBV28 and TRBJ2-1, is DVKVTQSSRYLVKRTGEKVFLECVQDMDHENMFWYRQDPGLGLRLIYFSYDVKMKEKGDIPEGYSVSREKKERFSLILESASTNQTSMYLCASSPRASYNEQFFGPGTRLTVL.